The 5 T cell receptor beta chains below were found in one sample sequenced in a study of blood T cells in healthy people across ages. The authors ran a second PCR of roughly 6 to 12 cycles using a sample-barcoded 5' primer and a J-beta primer mix. TCRdb called the 5' RACE reads again in MiXCR, with one record for every CDR3 protein. This sample has approximately 1.5 million distinct CDR3 sequences, with almost 35% found just once. Sequenced: blood. The receptors were gathered from a woman aged 25 to 39 in good health.

This clonotype appeared a few times. The chain links TRBV11-2 to TRBJ2-3, with 8 nucleotides matching TRBD2. This CDR3 has 16 amino acids. CDR1 and CDR2 (germline): SGHAT, FQNNGV. Trimming at V came to 1 base and at J to 3 bases, leaving 6 bases not matched to a gene. Here the CDR3 DNA reads TGTGCCAGCAGCTTAGCCTGGACTAGCAAGACAGATACGCAGTATTTT. Protein product: CASSLAWTSKTDTQYF.

The chain has TRBV4-1 and TRBJ2-2; D may be TRBD1 (6 bases). V lost 1 base to trimming and J lost 0 bases, with 12 bases between them. This CDR3 has 17 amino acids. Germline V lookup: CDR1 MGHRA, CDR2 YSYEKL. CDR3 protein: CASSQGDRRSNTGELFF. The CDR3 coding sequence is TGCGCCAGCAGCCAAGGCGACAGGCGGTCGAACACCGGGGAGCTGTTTTTT.

The chain uses TRBV4-1 and TRBJ1-2; D is unclear. Germline CDR1 is MGHRA and CDR2 is YSYEKL. Trimming cost V 1 base and J 2 bases, with 8 bases left between them. This CDR3 is 14 amino acids long. CDR3 amino acids: CASSQVVTNYGYTF. CDR3 in DNA: TGCGCCAGCAGCCAAGTGGTAACCAACTATGGCTACACCTTC.

In this sample, this clonotype turned up a few times. V usage is TRBV19 and J usage is TRBJ2-5, with D perhaps being TRBD1 or TRBD2 (5 bases each). Per germline, CDR1 LNHDA and CDR2 SQIVND (reference sequence). The V and J ends lost 6 bases and 2 bases respectively, with 13 bases between them. The CDR3 contains 14 residues. The CDR3 sequence is CASRDTGPQETQYF. The CDR3 DNA reads TGTGCCAGTAGAGATACGGGACCGCAAGAGACCCAGTACTTC.

Only a few counts were recorded for this clonotype. This rearrangement joins TRBV3-1 to TRBJ2-1; D might be TRBD2 (6 bases). CDR3 length: 14 amino acids. V shed 1 base and J shed 7 bases, with 11 bases lying between them. Per germline, CDR1 LGHDT and CDR2 YNNKEL (reference sequence). As DNA, the CDR3 is TGTGCCAGCAGCCAAGGAAGGAGCGGGAATGAGCAGTTCTTC. This sequence encodes CASSQGRSGNEQFF.